These 27 T cell receptor beta chains were all obtained from the same sample, sequenced in a study of CD8 T cells in Susac syndrome. When the RNA was reverse transcribed, random hexamers were used with an input of about 0.5 to 1 ug. TCRdb re-derived calls from the immunoSEQ multiplex PCR reads in MiXCR, one entry per CDR3 protein. The sample lists some 120,000 distinct CDR3 sequences, about 95% occurring once. The sample taken for sequencing was CD4+ T cells from PBMCs. These receptors all come from a human donor in good health.

J is TRBJ2-2 and V is TRBV19; D is unresolved. Trimming left V 5 bases short and J 0 bases short, with 10 bases between. This CDR3 has 15 residues. Germline assignment: CDR1 LNHDA and CDR2 SQIVND (reference sequence). CDR3: CASSVSPANTGELFF. The CDR3, as DNA: TGTGCCAGTAGTGTAAGTCCCGCGAACACCGGGGAGCTGTTTTTT.

The chain joins TRBV28 to TRBJ1-1; D gene ambiguous. V was clipped by 3 bases and J by 13 bases, with 12 bases between them. This CDR3 is 11 amino acids long. Germline V gene lookup returns CDR1 MDHEN and CDR2 SYDVKM. Here the CDR3 reads CASSFSRAVFF. In DNA form, the CDR3 reads TGTGCCAGCAGTTTTAGCCGGGCGGTTTTCTTT.

CDR3 protein: CASSPELAGTQYF. In DNA form, the CDR3 reads TGCGCCAGCAGCCCGGAACTAGCAGGAACCCAGTACTTC. This chain connects TRBV5-1 to TRBJ2-5; TRBD2 might be the D (6 bases). Germline V gene sequence: CDR1 SGHRS, CDR2 YFSETQ. Deletions cut 4 bases from V and 8 bases from J, with 15 bases between. This CDR3 contains 13 residues.

The J gene is TRBJ1-3, the V gene TRBV13, with 7 positions matching TRBD1. Germline V lookup: CDR1 PRHDT, CDR2 FYEKMQ (reference sequence). This CDR3 spans 16 amino acids. After removal of 5 bases from V and 0 bases from J, the junction contained 7 bases not matched to a gene. CDR3 bases: TGTGCCAGCAGCCCTCCGACAGGGAGCTCTGGAAACACCATATATTTT. It encodes CASSPPTGSSGNTIYF.

The V and J genes are TRBV20-1 and TRBJ1-5; D may be TRBD1 (6 bases). Trimming removed 5 bases at V and 5 bases at J, with 13 bases between. The CDR3 loop spans 13 amino acids. Germline CDR1 is DFQATT and CDR2 is SNEGSKA (reference sequence). CDR3 DNA: TGCAGTGCTTCCCGGGACATCTATCAGCCCCAGCATTTT. This gives the protein CSASRDIYQPQHF.

This chain joins TRBV29-1 and TRBJ2-7; weak D call: TRBD2 (5 bases). Germline V gene lookup returns CDR1 SQVTM and CDR2 ANQGSEA. The CDR3 runs 16 residues. CDR3 coding DNA: TGCAGTCACGGGTTAGCGCCAGCTCACCACTCCTACGAGCAGTACTTC. It is translated as CSHGLAPAHHSYEQYF.

The chain joins TRBV12-3 or TRBV12-4 to TRBJ1-6; no definite D call. V lost 4 bases and J 10 bases, leaving 11 bases between the germline ends. The CDR3 has 13 residues. CDR3 residues: CASSSGLQSPLHF. DNA of the CDR3: TGTGCCAGCAGTTCCGGACTCCAGTCACCCCTCCACTTT.

This chain uses TRBV18 with TRBJ2-5, with no clear D. The CDR3 loop spans 11 amino acids. Trimming took 6 bases from V and 3 from J, leaving 5 bases between them. Per germline, CDR1 KGHSH and CDR2 LQKENI. CDR3 sequence (DNA): TGTGCCAGCTCCCAAAAAGAGACCCAGTACTTC. Translating it yields CASSQKETQYF.

The chain links TRBV28 to TRBJ2-2; D gene uncertain. This CDR3 is 14 amino acids long. Germline CDR1 reads MDHEN; CDR2 reads SYDVKM. The V end was cut by 4 bases, the J end by 4 bases, with 10 bases between. CDR3 loop: CASSSGGGTGELFF. CDR3 nucleotides: TGTGCCAGCAGTTCAGGTGGTGGCACCGGGGAGCTGTTTTTT.

The gene calls are TRBV29-1 and TRBJ2-5; D remains ambiguous. This CDR3 has 12 amino acids. Trimming removed 8 bases at V and 5 bases at J, with 15 bases between. Germline V CDR1 and CDR2: SQVTM, ANQGSEA. CDR3 sequence (DNA): TGCAGCTCTGTGTCCCCCGGGGAGACCCAGTACTTC. Its protein is CSSVSPGETQYF.

The V call is TRBV6-5, the J call TRBJ2-7, with 10 bases aligning to TRBD1. The CDR3 has 15 residues. The J segment lost 2 bases and the V segment lost 5 bases, leaving 6 bases of the junction unmatched. Per germline, CDR1 MNHEY and CDR2 SVGAGI. The CDR3 region has the DNA TGTGCCAGCAGTGCGTCCGGGACAGGGGCCTACGAGCAGTACTTC. This encodes CASSASGTGAYEQYF.

This clonotype has a single count. V is TRBV3-1 and J is TRBJ2-2, with a weak D call TRBD2 (6 bases). V was pared by 3 bases and J by 7 bases, with 9 bases between. CDR3 size: 13 residues. Germline CDR1 is LGHDT and CDR2 is YNNKEL (reference sequence). The CDR3 bases are TGTGCCAGCAGCCAGACTAGGGTCGGGGAGCTGTTTTTT. Translation gives CASSQTRVGELFF.

The chain has TRBV2 and TRBJ2-3; tentatively, D is TRBD2 (5 bases). The ends were cut back, 5 bases at V and 5 bases at J, with 8 bases in the middle. The CDR3 is 12 amino acids. Germline assignment: CDR1 SNHLY and CDR2 FYNNEI. The CDR3 loop reads CASSPSQDTQYF. For the CDR3, the DNA is TGTGCCAGCAGTCCTAGCCAAGATACGCAGTATTTT.

The genes are TRBV7-9 and TRBJ1-1; perhaps TRBD1 as D (6 bases). Trimming cost V 5 bases and J 1 base, with 11 bases left between them. This CDR3 is built from 14 residues. Germline values: CDR1 SEHNR, CDR2 FQNEAQ (reference sequence). The CDR3: CASSQGQQNTEAFF. DNA for the CDR3: TGTGCCAGCAGCCAGGGACAACAGAACACTGAAGCTTTCTTT.

This chain links TRBV7-2 with TRBJ2-1; D possibly corresponds to TRBD1 (6 bases). The CDR3 extends over 16 amino acids. V was shortened by 6 bases and J by 0 bases, with 15 bases between the two germline ends. CDR1 is SGHTA, CDR2 FQGNSA, per germline. As DNA, the CDR3 is TGTGCCAGCAGATCCTCCGGGACAAGCTCCTACAATGAGCAGTTCTTC. It specifies CASRSSGTSSYNEQFF.

In its sample, this clonotype was seen once. The chain carries TRBV18 and TRBJ2-3; D perhaps matches TRBD2 (5 bases). Germline assignment: CDR1 KGHSH and CDR2 LQKENI. Trimming removed 4 bases from V and 0 bases from J, with 8 bases in between. The CDR3 spans 14 residues. The CDR3 reads CASSRGASTDTQYF. In DNA form, the CDR3 reads TGTGCCAGCTCACGGGGAGCTAGCACAGATACGCAGTATTTT.

The CDR3 coding sequence is TGTGCCTGGAGTACCAGGAGCACGGAGACCCAGTACTTC. Amino acid sequence: CAWSTRSTETQYF. The J gene is TRBJ2-5, the V gene TRBV30; D remains unclear. This CDR3 spans 13 amino acids. Per germline, CDR1 GTSNPN and CDR2 SVGIG (reference sequence). Trimming left V 2 bases short and J 5 bases short, with 12 bases between. The whole variable domain, filled in from reference TRBV30 and TRBJ2-5, reads SQTIHQWPATLVQPVGSPLSLECTVEGTSNPNLYWYRQAAGRGLQLLFYSVGIGQISSEVPQNLSASRPQDRQFILSSKKLLLSDSGFYLCAWSTRSTETQYFGPGTRLLVL.

This clonotype was seen a single time. V gene TRBV7-8 combines with J gene TRBJ2-4, with 7 bases that match TRBD1. The trim removed 2 bases at V and 7 bases at J, leaving 8 bases unmatched. Germline assignment: CDR1 SGHVS and CDR2 FQNEAQ. The CDR3 runs 15 residues. This chain's CDR3 is CASSLSQGVSNIQYF. The CDR3 DNA reads TGTGCCAGCAGCTTAAGCCAGGGGGTGTCGAACATTCAGTACTTC.

The rearrangement joins TRBV29-1 to TRBJ1-1; D gene uncertain. Germline V gives CDR1 SQVTM, CDR2 ANQGSEA. This CDR3 contains 12 residues. Trimming took off 5 bases at V and 1 base at J, with 8 bases between the two ends. The CDR3 DNA follows: TGCAGCGTTCAACCGGGGAACACTGAAGCTTTCTTT. It translates to CSVQPGNTEAFF.

The chain recombines TRBV9 with TRBJ2-5, with D hard to call. Trimming left V 0 bases short and J 3 bases short, with 6 bases between. Germline-derived CDR1 and CDR2 are SGDLS and YYNGEE. This CDR3 is 13 amino acids long. In nucleotides, the CDR3 is TGTGCCAGCAGCGTAGCTAAGGAAGAGACCCAGTACTTC. It codes for CASSVAKEETQYF.

The CDR3 here is CAISEQAGSYNEQFF. The CDR3 nucleotides read TGTGCCATCAGTGAGCAGGCAGGGTCCTACAATGAGCAGTTCTTC. The V call is TRBV10-3, the J call TRBJ2-1; D perhaps matches TRBD1 (5 bases). Trimming removed 2 bases at V and 1 base at J, with 9 bases between. CDR1 and CDR2 from the germline V gene are ENHRY and SYGVKD. The CDR3 extends over 15 amino acids.

The V and J genes are TRBV7-9 and TRBJ2-7; D gene unclear. The CDR3 extends over 16 amino acids. CDR1 is SEHNR and CDR2 is FQNEAQ in the germline V gene (reference sequence). V was trimmed by 2 bases and J by 1 base, leaving 15 bases between them. As DNA, the CDR3 is TGTGCCAGCAGCTTATCGGGTGGCGGAGCTTCCTACGAGCAGTACTTC. This encodes CASSLSGGGASYEQYF.

The CDR3 is CASSSWTGLNTEAFF. CDR3 nucleotide sequence: TGTGCCAGCAGCTCCTGGACAGGGCTGAACACTGAAGCTTTCTTT. The genes are TRBV7-2 and TRBJ1-1; the match to TRBD1 covers 8 bases. Germline loops: CDR1 SGHTA, CDR2 FQGNSA. This CDR3 spans 15 amino acids. Unmatched junction bases numbered 4, after V lost 4 bases and J lost 0 bases.

The chain is built from TRBV3-1 and TRBJ1-2; the D is unclear. The CDR3 is made up of 15 amino acids. V was cut by 0 bases and J by 4 bases, with 12 bases left in between. Germline-derived CDR1 and CDR2 are LGHDT and YNNKEL (reference sequence). The CDR3 loop is CASSQDPQLLYGYTF. CDR3 DNA: TGTGCCAGCAGCCAAGATCCCCAGCTACTCTATGGCTACACCTTC.

The chain couples TRBV5-1 to TRBJ2-1; TRBD2 matches 13 bases. This CDR3 is built from 15 residues. The germline CDR1 and CDR2 sequences are SGHRS and YFSETQ. Trimming cost V 5 bases and J 6 bases; bases outside gene matches: 5. This CDR3 reads CASSLTSGRVNEQFF. The CDR3 DNA is TGCGCCAGCAGTCTAACTAGCGGGAGGGTCAATGAGCAGTTCTTC.

This chain uses TRBV28 with TRBJ2-6; D uncertain. This CDR3 contains 15 residues. Per the germline V gene, CDR1 is MDHEN and CDR2 is SYDVKM. V was shortened by 6 bases and J by 0 bases, with 9 bases between the two germline ends. In nucleotides, the CDR3 is TGTGCCAGCAGGGTACAACCCTCTGGGGCCAACGTCCTGACTTTC. Its translation is CASRVQPSGANVLTF.

The V and J genes are TRBV18 and TRBJ2-1; TRBD2 matches at 7 bases. The CDR3 contains 16 residues. The ends lost 6 bases at V and 2 bases at J; junction bases unmatched: 10. Germline V lookup: CDR1 KGHSH, CDR2 LQKENI. The CDR3 DNA reads as TGTGCCAGCTCTGCCGCTGGCGGGGGTACCTACAATGAGCAGTTCTTC. It is translated as CASSAAGGGTYNEQFF. Together with reference TRBV18 and TRBJ2-1, the CDR3 gives the full variable domain: NAGVMQNPRHLVRRRGQEARLRCSPMKGHSHVYWYRQLPEEGLKFMVYLQKENIIDESGMPKERFSAEFPKEGPSILRIQQVVRGDSAAYFCASSAAGGGTYNEQFFGPGTRLTVL.